Here is one T cell receptor beta chain with its context. What it recognizes is unknown. The identical CDR3 is also encoded by other nucleotide sequences in the sample. As handled by the study authors: Junction-only immunoSEQ data arrived without quality scores, meaning filtering differed. Clones were sequenced by immunoSEQ multiplex PCR, and TCRdb holds only the in-frame ones, with some missing. V, J and clone size reflect that table, while D and trimming were determined from the DNA. The sample has about 2,100,000 clones, just over 90% seen once; the top ten hold 1.5% to 2%. This sample is drawn from a study of shared clonotypes between healthy human individuals. CDR3 length equals 13 residues. Trimming took off 3 bases at V and 2 bases at J, with 9 bases between the two ends. The germline V gene encodes CDR1 SGHNT and CDR2 YYREEE (reference sequence). CD8 cells regarded as naive lacked CD45RO, were positively chosen for CCR7, and omitted terminally differentiated effector memory CD45RA+ cells.

Findings and limits, study-wide: The authors expected sequencing depth to affect clonotype sharing among donors. The generation probabilities recorded for non-shared clonotypes fell below those of clonotypes shared by all four donors.

J is TRBJ2-7 and V is TRBV5-4, with D possibly TRBD1 on 5 matching bases. The TCR was taken from a man aged 18-30 years in good health. Some clones in this sample may be carry-over from other donors' samples. The specimen was naive CD8+ T cells from PBMCs. CDR3 protein: CASSSTEPYEQYF. The CDR3 coding sequence is TGTGCCAGCAGCTCGACAGAGCCCTACGAGCAGTACTTC.